This T cell receptor beta chain originates from a study of T cells in localized non-small cell lung cancer (dated by TCRdb to the early 2020s). Looking at the study overall: The study examined T cell repertoires in a few hundred patients with early-stage NSCLC and compared tumors with uninvolved tumor-adjacent lungs. The cohort consisted of under 300 treatment-naive NSCLC patients whose localized lung tumors had been resected. Of the NSCLC patients, roughly 130 were male and about a hundred were female, and the mean age was approximately 69 years.

Points the paper makes about the study in general: Because the study design was exploratory, TCR variables were selected using unadjusted p-values without false-discovery rate correction. Because multi-region tumor sequencing was not done, intratumor heterogeneity could not be ruled out. Longer overall survival was associated with higher blood T cell density, whereas shorter survival was associated with higher adjacent-lung clonality. Uninvolved tumor-adjacent lung showed the highest T cell clonality, higher than tumor, which suggests more focused antigenic responses in the uninvolved tumor-adjacent lung. Of the top 100 tumor clones, a median of roughly 60 were detected in paired uninvolved adjacent lung; approximately 30 were also among that lung's top 100.

Counted from cysteine to phenylalanine, this CDR3 has 14 amino acids. Only the CDR3 portion is preserved as DNA: 42 bases, with reading frame beginning at the first base. CDR1 is given as SGHVS and CDR2 as FQNEAQ, both from the germline V gene. The junction shows trimming of 5 bases on V and 4 bases on J, and the gene matches do not reach 5 bases of it. At diagnosis, tumor, uninvolved tumor-adjacent lung and peripheral blood were collected and then preserved as a mix of FFPE and fresh-frozen material. For TCR repertoire profiling, the blood samples were analyzed as peripheral blood mononuclear cells. To note about this clone: What this receptor recognizes is not known. It has no much larger one-base neighbor in the sample; base qualities were not kept.

TCR beta CDR3 regions were sequenced from DNA using the immunoSEQ Assay. The original pipeline was this. T cell density was computed as TCR beta template counts normalized to usable DNA estimated by amplifying housekeeping genes. The preseqR package was used to estimate richness by extrapolating to 400,000 templates for PBMC samples and to 120,000 templates for tissue samples. Clonality was taken to be one minus Pielou's evenness. Tissue-enriched TCRs were identified through differential abundance testing performed on productive amino-acid clonotypes, with a minimum total count of 5 and an alpha of 0.1. The Jaccard Index and the Morisita Overlap Index were used to measure repertoire overlap between compartments. GLIPH clustered TCR beta CDR3s with public tetramer-defined viral CDR3s; viral motifs required at least three viral sequences plus V-gene enrichment. TCRdb holds this immuneACCESS table with in-frame rearrangements only. Some clones are missing; in checked studies, unresolved V genes explain under half, and the rest has no known cause. D and trimming come from the DNA, and the V and J calls and clone size come from that table. Here the sample has 20,000 to 25,000 clones; approximately 84% occur a single time. The ten biggest clones cover roughly 2.2% of the sample.

This sequence uses TRBV7-8 and TRBJ1-1, with 9 bases matching TRBD1. The sequence was collected from a man aged 40 to 70 with stage I lung adenocarcinoma. Sequenced material: peripheral blood, taken before any cancer treatment. In nucleotides, the sequence is TGTGCCAGCAGCCTTCTGACAGGGGGCACTGAAGCTTTCTTT. Its coded protein is CASSLLTGGTEAFF.